These 27 T cell receptor beta chains were sequenced from one sample in a study of T cell responses to AZD1222 COVID-19 vaccine. Profiling relied on immunoSEQ multiplex PCR, and the TCRdb table lists in-frame clones only, not all of them. Seen here are more than 95,000 clones, more than 80% observed once, and the top ten hold 3.5% to 5.5%. The sequencing here drew on peripheral blood, taken 28 days after the second AZD1222 dose. The receptors shown here come from an adult who received the AZD1222 COVID-19 vaccine.

This clone has a single count. The chain combines TRBV29-1 with TRBJ1-6; 8 bases map to TRBD1. This CDR3 comprises 14 residues. CDR1 and CDR2 from the germline V gene are SQVTM and ANQGSEA. DNA for the CDR3: TGCAGTCGAGGTGACAGGGGCGGTAATTCACCCCTCCACTTT. It encodes CSRGDRGGNSPLHF.

This chain links TRBV24-1 with TRBJ2-1; D ambiguous. V shed 3 bases and J shed 5 bases, with 7 bases lying between them. CDR1 KGHDR and CDR2 SFDVKD come from the germline V gene. The CDR3 covers 13 residues. The CDR3 nucleotides are TGTGCCACCAGTGATCCGCCGGACAATGAGCAGTTCTTC. Translation: CATSDPPDNEQFF.

The chain couples TRBV5-1 to TRBJ2-7; a weak D match, TRBD2 (6 bases). This CDR3 spans 14 amino acids. Looked up from germline, CDR1 is SGHRS and CDR2 is YFSETQ. V shed 2 bases and J shed 3 bases, with 12 bases lying between them. In nucleotides, the CDR3 is TGCGCCAGCAGCTTTTCAGCGGGCGGCTACGAGCAGTACTTC. The encoded protein is CASSFSAGGYEQYF.

The J gene is TRBJ1-4, the V gene TRBV4-3, with D hard to call. This CDR3 comprises 12 residues. Trimming removed 1 base from V and 10 bases from J, with 7 bases in between. Germline V gives CDR1 LGHNA, CDR2 YSLEER. The CDR3 DNA sequence: TGCGCCAGCAGCCAAGGGACCGGAAAACTGTTTTTT. It translates to CASSQGTGKLFF.

The CDR3 nucleotides are TGCGCCAGCAGCCAAGATATGGGGTCACCCCTCCACTTT. It yields the protein CASSQDMGSPLHF. The chain recombines TRBV4-1 with TRBJ1-6; no clear D gene. Trimming took 0 bases from V and 10 from J, leaving 7 bases between them. This CDR3 is 13 amino acids long. The germline CDR1 and CDR2 sequences are MGHRA and YSYEKL.

The V call is TRBV6-2 or TRBV6-3, the J call TRBJ1-5, with D unclear. V was cut by 2 bases and J by 1 base, with 9 bases left in between. Germline lookup yields CDR1 MNHEY and CDR2 SVGEGT. There are 15 residues in the CDR3. Here the CDR3 reads CASSYPEGSNQPQHF. CDR3 sequence (DNA): TGTGCCAGCAGTTACCCCGAAGGGAGCAATCAGCCCCAGCATTTT.

This chain joins TRBV6-5 and TRBJ2-3; unclear D gene. Germline V gives CDR1 MNHEY, CDR2 SVGAGI. V lost 6 bases and J lost 1, with 11 bases in between. The CDR3 totals 14 residues. The CDR3 protein is CASSPVGGTDTQYF. Written as DNA, the CDR3 is TGTGCCAGCAGCCCCGTCGGTGGCACAGATACGCAGTATTTT.

The chain uses TRBV5-1 and TRBJ1-4, with TRBD1 matching over 10 bases. The CDR3 covers 15 residues. The germline gives CDR1 SGHRS, CDR2 YFSETQ. The V segment lost 1 base and the J segment 12 bases; nucleotides outside the gene matches: 9. CDR3 nucleotide sequence: TGCGCCAGCAGCTTGTTCGGGACAGGGGCGAGGGAACTGTTTTTT. Translating it yields CASSLFGTGARELFF.

The J gene is TRBJ1-2, the V gene TRBV7-9; no clear D gene. The CDR3 runs 17 residues. Trimming took 5 bases from V and 4 from J, leaving 23 bases between them. Germline CDR1 and CDR2: SEHNR and FQNEAQ (reference sequence). In nucleotides, the CDR3 is TGTGCCAGCAGCCTAGGCGGTATAGGGAGTCCCATCTATGGCTACACCTTC. As protein: CASSLGGIGSPIYGYTF.

The CDR3 spells CASTPLWEGGYTF. CDR3 nucleotide sequence: TGTGCCAGCACCCCTCTCTGGGAGGGTGGCTACACCTTC. This chain connects TRBV7-2 to TRBJ1-2; the D is unclear. The CDR3 sequence is 13 residues long. Germline V gives CDR1 SGHTA, CDR2 FQGNSA. Between the trimmed V and J ends, which lost 7 bases and 7 bases, there was a span of 16 bases.

V usage is TRBV6-5 and J usage is TRBJ1-5; D uncertain. The CDR3 length is 13 residues. CDR1 is MNHEY, CDR2 SVGAGI, per germline. Trimming took off 6 bases at V and 0 bases at J, with 6 bases between the two ends. The CDR3 DNA reads as TGTGCCAGCAGGGCACATAGCAATCAGCCCCAGCATTTT. Translating it yields CASRAHSNQPQHF.

The genes are TRBV28 and TRBJ2-7; 11 bases are shared with TRBD1. V dropped 6 bases and J dropped 4; count of bases not matched to a gene: 8. CDR1 and CDR2 (germline): MDHEN, SYDVKM. This CDR3 is 15 amino acids long. CDR3 protein: CASSTGTGGGYEQYF. For the CDR3, the DNA is TGTGCCAGCAGCACCGGGACAGGGGGTGGTTACGAGCAGTACTTC.

This chain uses TRBV7-2 with TRBJ1-5; D perhaps matches TRBD1 (5 bases). The CDR3 consists of 16 residues. V lost 1 base to trimming and J lost 4 bases, with 14 bases between them. The germline gives CDR1 SGHTA, CDR2 FQGNSA. CDR3 region: CASSLEGPRGNQPQHF. DNA for the CDR3: TGTGCCAGCAGCTTAGAAGGGCCGCGGGGGAATCAGCCCCAGCATTTT.

The rearrangement joins TRBV7-9 to TRBJ2-5; D is unresolved. CDR1 SEHNR and CDR2 FQNEAQ come from the germline V gene (reference sequence). The germline V and J ends were trimmed by 1 base and 3 bases, with 12 bases remaining between them. The CDR3 length is 15 residues. The chain's CDR3 is CASSLDGTTKETQYF. CDR3 nucleotide sequence: TGTGCCAGCAGCTTAGACGGCACAACCAAAGAGACCCAGTACTTC. Variable domain in full (rest from reference TRBV7-9 and TRBJ2-5): DTGVSQNPRHKITKRGQNVTFRCDPISEHNRLYWYRQTLGQGPEFLTYFQNEAQLEKSRLLSDRFSAERPKGSFSTLEIQRTEQGDSAMYLCASSLDGTTKETQYFGPGTRLLVL.

This clone was counted a few times. The chain combines TRBV29-1 with TRBJ1-5, with TRBD1 matching 9 bases. CDR3 length: 14 residues. V shed 5 bases and J 4 bases; nucleotides not matched to a gene: 6. Germline CDR1 is SQVTM and CDR2 is ANQGSEA. CDR3 region: CSVQSDRGNQPQHF. CDR3 sequence (DNA): TGCAGCGTTCAGTCGGACAGGGGAAATCAGCCCCAGCATTTT.

For the CDR3, the DNA is TGTGCTAGTGGTCCCGGGCGGGGGGACAGGCAGTACTTC. Amino acid sequence: CASGPGRGDRQYF. The chain links TRBV12-5 to TRBJ2-7; D possibly corresponds to TRBD2 (8 bases). CDR3 size: 13 residues. Trimming removed 5 bases from V and 9 bases from J, with 17 bases in between. Germline CDR1 reads LGHNT; CDR2 reads FRNRAP.

This clone was counted between two and nine times. The chain links TRBV3-1 (or the pseudogene TRBV3-2) to TRBJ2-5; maybe TRBD1 (6 bases). V was pared by 6 bases and J by 9 bases, with 17 bases between. CDR3 length: 13 amino acids. Germline V gene sequence: CDR1 LGHDT, CDR2 YNNKEL (reference sequence). CDR3: CASRPGQSEAQYF. Here the CDR3 DNA reads TGTGCCAGCAGGCCAGGACAGAGCGAGGCCCAGTACTTC.

This chain connects TRBV27 to TRBJ1-5; 7 bases match TRBD1. This CDR3 is built from 13 residues. Trimming removed 5 bases from V and 6 bases from J; junction bases left unmatched: 4. CDR1 MNHEY and CDR2 SMNVEV come from the germline V gene (reference sequence). The DNA of the CDR3 is TGTGCCAGCAGTCCGGACAGGAGTCAGCCCCAGCATTTT. Residues: CASSPDRSQPQHF.

The chain employs TRBV19 and TRBJ1-1; no clear D. V was clipped by 4 bases and J by 3 bases, with 9 bases between them. The length of the CDR3 is 13 residues. The germline gives CDR1 LNHDA, CDR2 SQIVND (reference sequence). DNA of the CDR3: TGTGCCAGTAGTACACGACGATACACTGAAGCTTTCTTT. This translates into CASSTRRYTEAFF. Full variable domain (missing parts from reference TRBV19 and TRBJ1-1): DGGITQSPKYLFRKEGQNVTLSCEQNLNHDAMYWYRQDPGQGLRLIYYSQIVNDFQKGDIAEGYSVSREKKESFPLTVTSAQKNPTAFYLCASSTRRYTEAFFGQGTRLTVV.

The genes are TRBV6-5 and TRBJ2-1; 10 nucleotides agree with TRBD2. Germline V gene sequence: CDR1 MNHEY, CDR2 SVGAGI. Trimming removed 6 bases from V and 6 bases from J; junction bases left unmatched: 8. The CDR3 spans 15 residues. The chain's CDR3 is CASRRAGGPANEQFF. The CDR3 DNA reads as TGTGCCAGCAGGAGAGCGGGGGGGCCCGCCAATGAGCAGTTCTTC.

In DNA form, the CDR3 reads TGCAGCGTTGAATGGGGCCATTCACCCCTCCACTTT. Amino acids: CSVEWGHSPLHF. The chain has TRBV29-1 and TRBJ1-6; D is possibly TRBD1 (5 bases). V dropped 2 bases and J dropped 8 bases, with 7 bases sitting between them. CDR1 is SQVTM and CDR2 is ANQGSEA in the germline V gene. The CDR3 contains 12 residues.

The chain links TRBV27 to TRBJ2-5; tentative D call: TRBD2 (6 bases). The CDR3 extends over 13 amino acids. CDR1 is MNHEY and CDR2 is SMNVEV in the germline V gene (reference sequence). V lost 6 bases to trimming and J lost 9 bases, with 17 bases between them. The CDR3 loop is CASRGVTAGSQYF. The CDR3 DNA follows: TGTGCCAGCAGGGGGGTAACCGCGGGGTCCCAGTACTTC.

This chain links TRBV4-1 with TRBJ2-1; the D call may be TRBD1 or TRBD2 (5 bases each). Trimming took off 0 bases at V and 12 bases at J, with 12 bases between the two ends. CDR1 MGHRA and CDR2 YSYEKL come from the germline V gene. The CDR3 loop spans 13 amino acids. The DNA for the CDR3 is TGCGCCAGCAGCCAAGATTGGGGACCCCGGCAGTTCTTC. Residues: CASSQDWGPRQFF.

This clone has only one observation. Additional DNA sequences in this sample encode the identical CDR3. The chain links TRBV9 to TRBJ1-1; D uncertain. Germline CDR1 reads SGDLS; CDR2 reads YYNGEE. V was pared by 0 bases and J by 0 bases, with 3 bases between. The CDR3 has 13 amino acids. In DNA form, the CDR3 reads TGTGCCAGCAGCGTAGACCTGAACACTGAAGCTTTCTTT. It yields the protein CASSVDLNTEAFF.

This chain joins TRBV28 and TRBJ2-1; TRBD2 matches 16 bases. The CDR3 totals 16 residues. V was pared by 6 bases and J by 13 bases, with 12 bases of the junction left unmatched. Germline values: CDR1 MDHEN, CDR2 SYDVKM. CDR3 sequence (DNA): TGTGCCAGCAGCTGGGGGACTAGCGGGGGGGCCCTAATCCAGTTCTTC. It encodes CASSWGTSGGALIQFF.

The V gene is TRBV29-1, the J gene TRBJ1-1, with 10 bases aligning to TRBD1. V lost 6 bases and J lost 7; bases outside the gene matches: 8. Germline V gene lookup returns CDR1 SQVTM and CDR2 ANQGSEA. The CDR3 is 13 residues long. This CDR3 is CSVATGGAGEAFF. The DNA of the CDR3 is TGCAGCGTCGCGACAGGGGGCGCGGGTGAAGCTTTCTTT.

This clone was detected a few times. V usage is TRBV4-1 and J usage is TRBJ2-7; no definite D call. Trimming left V 4 bases short and J 8 bases short, with 12 bases between. The CDR3 has 12 residues. Per germline, CDR1 MGHRA and CDR2 YSYEKL. CDR3 sequence reads: CASSPVAGQQYF. Here the CDR3 DNA reads TGCGCCAGCAGCCCCGTGGCTGGACAGCAGTACTTC.